These T cell receptor beta chains were read from a single sample in a study of blood T cells in healthy people across ages. TCRdb re-called the 5' RACE reads with MiXCR, one entry per CDR3 protein. The data contain hundreds of thousands of distinct CDR3 sequences, roughly 50% of them singletons. Material: blood. All receptors derive from a man aged 25 to 40 in good health. The CDR3 runs from the conserved cysteine through the conserved F or W. D genes are given only for firm matches. Where a row states a size, it is once, few, many or the class of an expanded clone; other rows omit it.

CDR3	DNA	J	V	D	size
CASSADPTGSSYEQYF	TGTGCCAGCAGTGCCGACCCGACAGGGAGCTCCTACGAGCAGTACTTC	TRBJ2-7	TRBV6-1	TRBD1	-
CASSARAPYEQYF	TGTGCCAGCAGTGCCAGGGCCCCCTACGAGCAGTACTTC	TRBJ2-7	TRBV27	-	few
CASSFNYPPRTEDNEQFF	TGTGCCAGCAGCTTCAATTACCCTCCTCGGACAGAAGACAATGAGCAGTTCTTC	TRBJ2-1	TRBV7-9	-	few
CSVENGVVARDEQFF	TGCAGCGTTGAGAACGGGGTAGTGGCGCGGGATGAGCAGTTCTTC	TRBJ2-1	TRBV29-1	-	-
CASSSSGTGSRYLDTQYF	TGTGCCAGCAGCTCCTCTGGGACTGGGTCCCGCTACCTAGATACGCAGTATTTT	TRBJ2-3	TRBV7-2	-	-
CASRARGPGSPLHF	TGTGCCAGCAGGGCCAGGGGCCCGGGATCACCCCTCCACTTT	TRBJ1-6	TRBV5-4	-	-
CASGTAKYEQYF	TGTGCCAGTGGGACAGCGAAGTACGAGCAGTACTTC	TRBJ2-7	TRBV5-5	TRBD1	few
CASSQARDQPLHF	TGTGCCAGCAGCCAAGCGAGGGATCAGCCCCTGCATTTT	TRBJ1-5	TRBV3-1	-	-
CASSLGGWGNQPQHF	TGTGCCAGCAGCTTGGGGGGATGGGGCAATCAGCCCCAGCATTTT	TRBJ1-5	TRBV7-2	-	-
CSVETSGFNLDNEQFF	TGCAGCGTTGAGACTAGCGGGTTTAACCTGGACAATGAGCAGTTCTTC	TRBJ2-1	TRBV29-1	TRBD2	-
CSARNQTSGVIYEQYF	TGCAGTGCTAGAAACCAAACTAGCGGGGTGATCTACGAGCAGTACTTC	TRBJ2-7	TRBV20-1	TRBD2	-